This T cell receptor (beta chain) was recorded in a study of blood T cell repertoires in COVID-19. Study as a whole: Sites across the United States, Italy and Spain contributed samples from acute and convalescent COVID-19. T cells, B-cell-depleted T cells, or PBMCs provided the cDNA or gDNA that served as material.

This clone was counted once. After removal of 5 bases from V and 2 bases from J, the junction contained 10 bases not matched to a gene. This CDR3 has 16 residues. CDR1 and CDR2 (germline): SGHAT, FQNNGV. In the original analysis: Estimation of nucleated cell counts was performed using reference gene primer amplification. The repertoire was sequenced with immunoSEQ multiplex PCR; TCRdb's copy has only in-frame clones and lacks some. That table furnishes V, J and clone size, whereas the DNA furnished D and trimming. This repertoire shows roughly 150,000 clones, approximately 87% found once; its top ten account for roughly 4%.

This chain uses TRBV11-2 with TRBJ2-7; 9 bases align to TRBD2. This TCR came from a woman between 65 and 79 years old with acute or convalescent COVID-19. The sequenced sample consisted of peripheral blood. CDR3 bases: TGTGCCAGCAGCCGGAAAACTAGCGGGTGGGCCTACGAGCAGTACTTC. Its translation is CASSRKTSGWAYEQYF.